This T cell receptor beta chain emerged from a study of cytomegalovirus exposure and HLA in healthy donors (dated by TCRdb to the late 2010s). General notes on the study: An earlier analysis of several hundred of the donors reported roughly 300 Gb of sequence data and roughly 120 million unique TCR beta sequences obtained from around 170 million T cells. Roughly five DR-DQ haplotypes were treated as single units for association and clustering because of strong linkage in the cohort. The later analysis used no new phenotypic data to find candidate immune exposures, relying instead on TCR beta sequences and their occurrence across donors. On average, approximately 250,000 unique TCR beta nucleotide sequences were sequenced per donor among about 400 genotyped donors of the cohort, with roughly 18% of those sequences being non-productive. Typing coverage differed by locus: A, B, C, DRB1 and DQB1 were typed in about 629-630 donors, DQA1 in 522, DPA1 in approximately 600, and DPB1 in around 490. Both class I and class II loci were covered by HLA typing, at four-digit resolution. Along with the 666-subject first cohort, a separate validation cohort of approximately 110 different subjects was used. Using immunosequencing, the study profiled T cell repertoires from about 610 subjects and related those repertoires to cytomegalovirus serostatus. Of the 398 genotyped donors, 80% to 90% were placed in the genetic ancestry cluster associated with self-reported Caucasian donors. A later genetic analysis took genome-wide SNP genotypes for about 55% of the 666 donors and used that subset as a discovery cohort. An earlier analysis of about 600 of the donors used high-throughput TCR beta sequencing to judge whether each TCR beta V gene segment behaved as functional or pseudogenic. Roughly 300 gigabases of sequencing data and around 80 million unique TCR sequences made up an early release that covered under 750 HLA-typed donors. The aim of the study was to test whether cataloging public T cell receptors could identify signatures of past pathogen exposure. High-throughput TCR immunosequencing, statistical association of individual TCRs with disease status, and machine learning were combined to predict cytomegalovirus infection status. Every repertoire in the discovery cohort had been generated on one and the same sequencing platform. A later analysis re-examined previously published TCR beta repertoires from about 700 donors and added high-resolution HLA genotyping to investigate patterns of TCR occurrence. Donor age, sex, ethnicity and CMV serostatus were collected together with the repertoire data. What the study reported, not specific to this receptor: The cohort was sequenced for TCR beta chains only, and without alpha or paired-chain data the features that could be detected were limited. In a later analysis, HLA-associated TCR beta chains showed more clonal expansion and lower generation probabilities than non-associated chains that were equally common. Across donors, most TCR sequences were observed very rarely, whereas some public TCRs were present in many individuals. According to a later analysis, most CMV-associated TCR beta chains appeared to be HLA-restricted, and the HLA associations seemed to be driven largely by CMV exposure. A later genetic analysis reported fewer N-insertions in productive TCRs among donors in an Asian-associated ancestry cluster than the roughly 620-donor mean. Several of the top co-occurrence clusters appeared to be linked to parvovirus B19, influenza, CMV and Epstein-Barr virus, according to a later analysis. Cytomegalovirus status was reported to be diagnosed by the classifier with high specificity and sensitivity in both the original and validation cohorts. Immune exposure information for the cohort was limited to CMV serostatus. In an earlier analysis of about 540 of the donors, most TCR beta V segments were observed in productive rearrangements about 90% or about 30% of the time, broadly matching IMGT annotations. A group of highly shared sequence variants was considered likely to be a technical artifact of the sequencing pipeline. Over 15 rarely observed V segments, including chromosome 9 orphons, were excluded from the earlier analysis of a few hundred of the donors because counts were too low. It was suggested by the authors that the approach could potentially be generalized to other disease states and immunological phenotypes. Because HLA typing was missing for some donors at each locus, association tests included only the typed subset. When HLA alleles, especially DR and DQ, strongly co-occurred, TCR associations were difficult to assign to individual alleles. The study gave a list of about 160 TCR beta chains associated with cytomegalovirus. A further reported finding was that TCR beta sequences accurately predicted the HLA-A and HLA-B alleles for most subjects in the first cohort. Three of the identified cytomegalovirus-associated TCR beta chains were confirmed in vitro to be specific for cytomegalovirus antigens. Because the 87-base-pair reads could not distinguish some IMGT-functional V segments, including TRBV6-2 and TRBV6-3, those segments were excluded. Presence/absence analyses assumed roughly uniform sequencing depth across donors, an assumption that may not hold. In a later analysis, some 17,000 TCR beta sequences were associated with specific HLA alleles at a false discovery rate of 0.05. Correlated functional status among segregating V segments might reflect linkage disequilibrium, but an unknown experimental factor could not be ruled out. A later genetic analysis associated a missense DCLRE1C variant with V-gene and J-gene trimming of TCR beta chains, and an independent cohort replicated the association. In a later analysis, the rate of TCR association differed among HLA loci, with DRB1 alleles having the most associated TCRs and HLA-C alleles having the fewest.

The CDR3 starts with the cysteine, ends with the phenylalanine, and has 19 residues. Only CDR3 DNA is held: 57 bases, read in frame from base 1. V is clipped by 3 bases and J by 0 bases, and the sequence between their germline boundaries is 24 bases long. CDR1 and CDR2 were assigned from the germline V gene as ENHRY and SYGVKD. In total, approximately 690 healthy bone marrow donors made up the cohort. At the time of sampling, all cohort members were nominally healthy, though unrecorded immune exposures were likely present. The donor tested CMV seropositive and was one of the 289 seropositive cohort members. Every donor gave a peripheral blood sample, and the peripheral blood mononuclear cells from that sample were used for TCR beta sequencing. The Qiagen DNeasy Blood Extraction Kit was used to extract genomic DNA from the blood cell samples. Library creation used the immunoSEQ multiplex PCR assay. For the multiplex PCR, a mixture combining 60 forward primers for TCR Vbeta segments and 13 reverse primers for TCR Jbeta segments was used. A multiplex PCR assay on genomic DNA amplified the CDR3 region of rearranged TCR beta genes. Amplified TCR beta libraries were sequenced as 87-base-pair reads on the Illumina HiSeq System. The authors processed their data as follows. A later analysis counted tens of millions of unique TCR beta chains across the 650 to 800 repertoires, and around 9.9 million of these chains were shared by at least two donors. A nearest-neighbor algorithm error-corrected the raw reads and collapsed the reads into unique sequences, merging closely related sequences to remove PCR and sequencing errors. V, D and J gene segments were assigned by aligning CDR3 sequences to IMGT reference sequences. For a sequence to be retained, at least a six-nucleotide match to both a V gene segment and a J gene segment was required. A rearrangement counted as productive if the CDR3 had no stop codons and remained in frame with V and J, and every other rearrangement counted as non-productive. Following IMGT convention, CDR3 was defined as the stretch from the second conserved V-encoded cysteine up to the conserved J-encoded phenylalanine. The earlier analysis of some 580 of the donors excluded any sequence lacking an unambiguous match to a single V gene segment. An earlier analysis of roughly 590 of the donors called V segments functional above 56.7% productive rearrangements and segregating when the between-donor standard deviation exceeded 5%. A statistical classification framework was built for diagnosing cytomegalovirus status from the catalog of TCR beta chain sequences. A later analysis assigned V and J genes by comparing TCR nucleotide sequences with IMGT/GENE-DB human TR gene sequences. The TCRdist pipeline was used in a later analysis to assign CDR3 sequences and most-parsimonious VDJ recombination scenarios. In a later analysis, each TCR beta chain was defined by its CDR3 amino acid sequence together with its V-gene family, and reads without a unique V-gene family were excluded. As a way to deal with suspected cross-contamination and a sequencing artifact, a later analysis dropped 450 to 600 nucleotide sequences that were highly shared and had low generation probability. In a later analysis, a clonal expansion index was calculated for each public chain from normalized within-repertoire ranks of inferred template counts. In a later analysis, generation probabilities were computed with a VDJ recombination model fitted to out-of-frame rearrangements, and the resulting probabilities were checked against IGoR. In a later analysis, hypergeometric tests were used to score TCR-TCR, TCR-HLA and TCR-CMV co-occurrence, with a repertoire-size bias correction applied to TCR pairs. To estimate false discovery rates, a later analysis permuted the HLA or CMV assignments 20 times. A later analysis grouped co-occurring TCRs with DBSCAN, adding TCRdist sequence similarity when clustering within HLA-allele-positive subsets. Repertoires with fewer than 30,000 or more than 120,000 public chains, plus five repertoires with anomalous nucleotide sharing, were excluded from co-occurrence clustering. Entries here come from immuneACCESS through TCRdb and include only in-frame sequences with V and J called. Some clones fail to appear in such tables; in the studies checked, an unresolved V gene covers under half of the shortfall, and the cause of the remainder is unknown. The DNA gave D and trimming, while V, J and clone size come from that table. Recorded for this sample are about 160,000 clones; roughly four fifths of them occurred a single time. The top ten clones comprise roughly 10% of the sample.

Points on this clone: What this receptor recognizes is not known. Per-nucleotide qualities are absent, and no much larger clonotype sits a single base away.

This clonotype was obtained from a man in his forties or fifties in good health and CMV-seropositive. The chain was built from TRBV10-3 and TRBJ2-7; the D gene is perhaps TRBD2, from 6 matching bases. Sequenced sample: PBMCs. CDR3 reads: CAISDRRMAGKPSSYEQYF. DNA sequence: TGTGCCATCAGTGATAGGAGGATGGCGGGGAAACCCAGCTCCTACGAGCAGTACTTC.